The present TCR beta chain was sequenced within a study of blood T cells in healthy people across ages. They isolated at least 6 million PBMCs from each sample. The authors ran a second PCR of 7 to 11 cycles using a sample-barcoded 5' primer and a J-beta primer mix. One entry per CDR3 protein, called by TCRdb with MiXCR from the 5' RACE reads. The table has hundreds of thousands of distinct CDR3 sequences, approximately 30% seen once. This CDR3 comprises 13 residues. CDR1 and CDR2 from the germline V gene are DFQATT and SNEGSKA (reference sequence). The V and J ends lost 4 bases and 6 bases, in that order; junction bases with no gene match: 8.

The source of this sequence is a woman older than 75 in good health. The sequencing sample was made of blood. The rearrangement joins TRBV20-1 to TRBJ1-2; 7 nucleotides agree with TRBD1. The CDR3 reads CSATEGAPHGYTF. The CDR3 nucleotides read TGCAGTGCTACCGAGGGGGCGCCCCATGGCTACACCTTC.